Listed here are 22 T cell receptor beta chains from one sample, sequenced in a study of OX40 agonist ivuxolimab in advanced cancers. Sequencing was performed with immunoSEQ multiplex PCR; in TCRdb, only in-frame clones are kept and a portion is missing. The data show 55,000 to 65,000 clones, with 77% seen just once and 6.3% held by the top ten. The sample here was CD4+ or CD8+ T cells sorted from blood, taken in a trial of the OX40 agonist ivuxolimab. The receptors were sampled from an adult with an advanced solid tumor such as melanoma, head and neck, liver or kidney cancer.

This chain uses TRBV28 with TRBJ2-5; TRBD1 is a possible D gene (6 bases). The J call may be incorrect, as the DNA end agrees better with TRBJ2-7. The CDR3 covers 14 residues. Germline lookup yields CDR1 MDHEN and CDR2 SYDVKM. CDR3 protein: CASRTQDSTYEQYF. CDR3 nucleotides: TGTGCCAGCAGGACCCAGGACAGCACCTACGAGCAGTACTTC.

V usage is TRBV7-6 and J usage is TRBJ1-1; TRBD1 is a possible D gene (5 bases). CDR1 and CDR2 (germline): SGHVS, FNYEAQ. V shed 1 base and J shed 6 bases, with 15 bases lying between them. The CDR3 has 15 residues. The CDR3 nucleotides read TGTGCCAGCAGCTTAGGGGGCTCGAGGTATTCTGAAGCTTTCTTT. Translating it yields CASSLGGSRYSEAFF.

This sequence joins TRBV9 and TRBJ2-5, with 12 bases lining up with TRBD2. TRBJ2-7 explains the end of the DNA better; the J call may be wrong. CDR1 is SGDLS, CDR2 YYNGEE, per germline. This CDR3 comprises 15 residues. CDR3 residues: CASSPRLAGVVEQYF. CDR3 nucleotide sequence: TGTGCCAGCAGCCCGCGACTAGCGGGAGTGGTCGAGCAGTACTTC.

The chain couples TRBV5-1 to TRBJ1-2; 8 nucleotides line up with TRBD1. The CDR3 covers 15 residues. Germline lookup yields CDR1 SGHRS and CDR2 YFSETQ. J was trimmed by 3 bases and V by 4 bases; bases with no gene match: 8. CDR3 sequence (DNA): TGCGCCAGCAGCCATACCTTGGGACAGGACTATGGCTACACCTTC. It is translated as CASSHTLGQDYGYTF.

This clone was counted a few times. The rearrangement joins TRBV5-1 to TRBJ2-3, with 12 nucleotides matching TRBD2. In germline, CDR1 is SGHRS, CDR2 YFSETQ. The ends lost 6 bases at V and 2 bases at J; junction bases unmatched: 4. There are 15 residues in the CDR3. The CDR3 reads CASTLAGGTTDTQYF. CDR3 sequence (DNA): TGCGCCAGCACCCTAGCGGGGGGGACCACAGATACGCAGTATTTT.

This rearrangement joins TRBV5-1 to TRBJ1-2, with a weak D call TRBD1 (5 bases). There are 14 residues in the CDR3. V was pared by 4 bases and J by 4 bases, with 14 bases between. Germline V gene data show CDR1 as SGHRS and CDR2 as YFSETQ. In DNA form, the CDR3 reads TGCGCCAGCAGCCAACGGGGCGGAACCTATGGCTACACCTTC. Its translation is CASSQRGGTYGYTF.

This clone turned up a few times. The genes are TRBV15 and TRBJ1-2, with a weak D call TRBD1 (5 bases). CDR1 LNHNV and CDR2 YYDKDF come from the germline V gene (reference sequence). CDR3 length: 14 amino acids. The germline V and J ends were trimmed by 4 bases and 4 bases, with 13 bases remaining between them. This chain's CDR3 is CATSTPIGAYGYTF. As DNA, the CDR3 is TGTGCCACCAGCACCCCCATCGGGGCCTATGGCTACACCTTC.

The chain carries TRBV7-9 and TRBJ1-5; no clear D gene. The CDR3 covers 15 residues. V was shortened by 1 base and J by 3 bases, with 10 bases between the two germline ends. Per germline, CDR1 SEHNR and CDR2 FQNEAQ (reference sequence). As DNA, the CDR3 is TGTGCCAGCAGCTTAGGCCAGGCCACCAATCAGCCCCAGCATTTT. It specifies CASSLGQATNQPQHF.

J is TRBJ2-1 and V is TRBV2, with TRBD1 matching over 7 bases. The germline V gene encodes CDR1 SNHLY and CDR2 FYNNEI. This CDR3 region has 15 residues. With V trimmed by 3 bases and J by 0 bases, 2 bases remained unmatched. The CDR3 DNA reads as TGTGCCAGCAGTGATGGGACAGTCTCCTACAATGAGCAGTTCTTC. This translates into CASSDGTVSYNEQFF.

A single count supports this clone. J is TRBJ2-5 and V is TRBV7-2, with 11 nucleotides matching TRBD1. The CDR3 consists of 13 residues. Germline V gene data show CDR1 as SGHTA and CDR2 as FQGNSA. With 5 bases clipped from V and 10 bases from J, the junction kept 6 bases outside the gene matches. The CDR3 loop reads CASSGGTGGFQYF. CDR3 coding DNA: TGTGCCAGCAGCGGGGGGACAGGGGGTTTCCAGTACTTC. The full variable domain, completed using reference TRBV7-2 and TRBJ2-5, is GAGVSQSPSNKVTEKGKDVELRCDPISGHTALYWYRQSLGQGLEFLIYFQGNSAPDKSGLPSDRFSAERTGGSVSTLTIQRTQQEDSAVYLCASSGGTGGFQYFGPGTRLLVL.

The chain couples TRBV7-3 to TRBJ2-3, with TRBD2 as a possible D gene (5 bases). The CDR3 extends over 15 amino acids. The germline V gene has CDR1 SGHTA and CDR2 FQGTGA. V lost 3 bases and J 0 bases, leaving 10 bases between the germline ends. In nucleotides, the CDR3 is TGTGCCAGCAGCTTGAACGAGGGAAGCACAGATACGCAGTATTTT. Translated: CASSLNEGSTDTQYF.

This CDR3 is CAGAVGGSTGELFF. CDR3 nucleotide sequence: TGTGCCGGGGCGGTGGGGGGGAGCACCGGGGAGCTGTTTTTT. The chain carries TRBV6-1 and TRBJ2-2; 7 positions match TRBD2. The junction had 10 bases not matched to a gene; V was cut back by 11 bases and J by 4 bases. CDR3 size: 14 residues. CDR1 and CDR2 from the germline V gene are MNHNS and SASEGT.

The gene calls are TRBV28 and TRBJ2-5, with D maybe TRBD2 (5 bases). Trimming left V 8 bases short and J 1 base short, with 11 bases between. The CDR3 consists of 13 residues. Germline V gene data show CDR1 as MDHEN and CDR2 as SYDVKM. The CDR3 DNA sequence: TGTGCCAGCTCTCTGCGGGTCCAAGAGACCCAGTACTTC. The encoded protein is CASSLRVQETQYF. Filled out from reference TRBV28 and TRBJ2-5, the complete variable domain reads DVKVTQSSRYLVKRTGEKVFLECVQDMDHENMFWYRQDPGLGLRLIYFSYDVKMKEKGDIPEGYSVSREKKERFSLILESASTNQTSMYLCASSLRVQETQYFGPGTRLLVL.

Remarks on this clone: This sample includes further DNA sequences coding for the same CDR3. The rearrangement links TRBV28 to TRBJ1-2; unclear D gene. This CDR3 has 12 amino acids. CDR1 is MDHEN and CDR2 is SYDVKM in the germline V gene. Deletions cut 3 bases from V and 6 bases from J, with 8 bases between. The CDR3 DNA reads TGTGCCAGCAGTTTTGGGCAGAATGGCTACACCTTC. Residues: CASSFGQNGYTF.

This sequence joins TRBV12-5 and TRBJ1-3, with TRBD1 as a possible D gene (6 bases). V was clipped by 0 bases and J by 0 bases, with 24 bases between them. CDR1 and CDR2 from the germline V gene are LGHNT and FRNRAP. The CDR3 is 21 residues long. The CDR3 reads CASGLVASTGTHLSSGNTIYF. The CDR3 DNA sequence: TGTGCTAGTGGTTTGGTGGCGTCGACAGGAACCCACCTAAGCTCTGGAAACACCATATATTTT.

The V and J genes are TRBV5-5 and TRBJ2-7; D not certain. Trimming pared 2 bases from V and 7 bases from J, leaving 16 bases between. The CDR3 is 14 amino acids. Germline V lookup: CDR1 SGHKS, CDR2 YYEKEE (reference sequence). CDR3 in DNA: TGTGCCAGCAGCTTTCGGGCGGACGTCCGAGAGCAGTACTTC. It yields the protein CASSFRADVREQYF.

The chain recombines TRBV4-1 with TRBJ2-4; D is perhaps TRBD1 or TRBD2 (6 bases each). The CDR3 extends over 18 amino acids. The V end was cut by 2 bases, the J end by 1 base, with 18 bases between. The germline V gene has CDR1 MGHRA and CDR2 YSYEKL. The CDR3 DNA follows: TGCGCCAGCAGCCAAACGTCTTGGAGGGGGGTGGCCAAAAACATTCAGTACTTC. The encoded protein is CASSQTSWRGVAKNIQYF.

This chain connects TRBV7-9 to TRBJ2-5, with TRBD2 matching 9 bases. Trimming at V came to 4 bases and at J to 1 base, leaving 10 bases not matched to a gene. The CDR3 runs 17 residues. Germline CDR1 reads SEHNR; CDR2 reads FQNEAQ (reference sequence). The CDR3: CASSSPTSGGIQETQYF. The CDR3 nucleotides read TGTGCCAGCAGCTCCCCGACTAGCGGAGGCATCCAAGAGACCCAGTACTTC.

This clone was recorded a few times. The chain employs TRBV18 and TRBJ2-5, with 11 bases lining up with TRBD1. With 6 bases clipped from V and 4 bases from J, the junction kept 4 bases outside the gene matches. Germline V gene data show CDR1 as KGHSH and CDR2 as LQKENI. The CDR3 runs 14 residues. Here the CDR3 reads CASSAGQGAETQYF. The CDR3 nucleotides read TGTGCCAGCTCCGCCGGACAGGGGGCAGAGACCCAGTACTTC.

This rearrangement joins TRBV27 to TRBJ1-5, with a weak D call TRBD1 (6 bases). Trimming shortened V by 5 bases and J by 0 bases, and 23 bases separated the two germline ends. From germline, CDR1 is MNHEY and CDR2 SMNVEV (reference sequence). The CDR3 spans 19 residues. CDR3 sequence: CASSPLRLRGRPSNQPQHF. In DNA form, the CDR3 reads TGTGCCAGCAGTCCGCTCCGTCTCAGGGGTAGACCTAGCAATCAGCCCCAGCATTTT.

The chain recombines TRBV6-1 with TRBJ2-2, with TRBD1 as a possible D gene (6 bases). Per the germline V gene, CDR1 is MNHNS and CDR2 is SASEGT. Trimming pared 6 bases from V and 1 base from J, leaving 9 bases between. The CDR3 runs 14 residues. The CDR3 DNA follows: TGTGCCAGCAGGGTGACAGGGAACACCGGGGAGCTGTTTTTT. Translation gives CASRVTGNTGELFF.

The chain uses TRBV14 and TRBJ2-1; D possibly corresponds to TRBD2 (6 bases). Trimming pared 2 bases from V and 8 bases from J, leaving 16 bases between. The CDR3 length is 15 residues. Germline V gene data show CDR1 as SGHDN and CDR2 as FVKESK. CDR3 DNA sequence: TGTGCCAGCAGCCAATTGGGGGAGGCCTGGGATGAGCAGTTCTTC. This codes for CASSQLGEAWDEQFF.